A single count supports the clone carrying this T cell receptor (beta chain). Primers: 60 Vbeta forward and 13 Jbeta reverse. Here immunoSEQ multiplex PCR was the method, and the copy in TCRdb shows in-frame clones only, minus some. The table has 100,000 to 150,000 clones, roughly three fifths seen once. The data derive from a study of cytomegalovirus exposure and HLA in healthy donors. Losses at the gene ends were 2 bases for V and 7 bases for J; bases not matched to a gene: 7. The CDR3 has 16 amino acids. CDR1 and CDR2 from the germline V gene are MNHEY and SMNVEV (reference sequence). The sequence was collected from a man between 18 and 29 years old in good health and CMV-seronegative. The chain recombines TRBV27 with TRBJ2-1, with TRBD2 identical over 11 bases. The sample consisted of PBMCs. The CDR3 region is CASSLLGLAGGNEQFF. CDR3 bases: TGTGCCAGCAGTTTACTCGGGCTAGCGGGAGGTAATGAGCAGTTCTTC.